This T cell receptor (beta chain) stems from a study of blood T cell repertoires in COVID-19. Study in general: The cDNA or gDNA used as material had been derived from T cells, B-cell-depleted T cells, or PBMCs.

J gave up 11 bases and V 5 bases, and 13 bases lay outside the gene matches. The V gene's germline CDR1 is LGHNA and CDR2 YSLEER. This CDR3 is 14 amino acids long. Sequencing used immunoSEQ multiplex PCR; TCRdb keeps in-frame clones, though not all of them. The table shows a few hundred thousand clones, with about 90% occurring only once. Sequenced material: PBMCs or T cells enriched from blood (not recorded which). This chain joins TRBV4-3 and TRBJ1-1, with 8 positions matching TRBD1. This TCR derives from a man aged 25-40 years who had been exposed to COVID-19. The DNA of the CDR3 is TGCGCCAGCAGCAAGAGCTTACAGGGGGGTCTTGCTTTCTTT. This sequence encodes CASSKSLQGGLAFF.